This T cell receptor (beta chain) was captured by sequencing in a study of PD-1 blockade in classical Hodgkin lymphoma. Documented time point: newly diagnosed, previously untreated cHL patient sample. The method was immunoSEQ multiplex PCR; TCRdb's version includes in-frame clones alone and lacks a portion of them. The sample records about 25,000 clones, 90% to 95% being singletons. The V end was cut by 5 bases, the J end by 3 bases, with 11 bases between. Per the germline V gene, CDR1 is LNHDA and CDR2 is SQIVND (reference sequence). This CDR3 is built from 13 residues. Material: peripheral blood mononuclear cells (PBMCs). The chain links TRBV19 to TRBJ2-7; D not resolved. The sequence came from a human donor with classical Hodgkin lymphoma. This chain's CDR3 is CASSGPGLYEQYF. DNA for the CDR3: TGTGCCAGTAGTGGACCTGGCCTCTACGAGCAGTACTTC.